The rows below give T cell receptor beta chains drawn from one sample of a study of cytomegalovirus exposure and HLA in healthy donors. Profiling relied on immunoSEQ multiplex PCR, and the TCRdb table lists in-frame clones only, not all of them. The sample has tens of thousands of clones; roughly 75% are singletons. The sequenced sample consisted of PBMCs. The origin of the receptors is a man aged 40-55 years in good health and CMV-seronegative. Both conserved end residues are part of each CDR3. The D gene is left open where the match is weak. The size of a clone is reported for some rows only, either as once, few or many, or as a class for expanded clones.

j_gene: TRBJ2-7; len: 15; d_gene: TRBD2; v_gene: TRBV5-6; abundance: NA; CDR3nt: TGTGCCAGCAGCTACCCCGGGGAGGGGTCCCACGAGCAGTACTTC; CDR3aa: CASSYPGEGSHEQYF
j_gene: TRBJ1-2; len: 13; d_gene: NA; v_gene: TRBV28; abundance: NA; CDR3nt: TGTGCCAGCAGTTTAACAGCCGCTTCCTACTACACCTTC; CDR3aa: CASSLTAASYYTF
j_gene: TRBJ2-3; len: 18; d_gene: NA; v_gene: TRBV28; abundance: NA; CDR3nt: TGTGCCAGCAGCCTTACACCCACAAGATTCGTAGGGGGAGATACGCAGTATTTT; CDR3aa: CASSLTPTRFVGGDTQYF
j_gene: TRBJ2-6; len: 15; d_gene: TRBD1; v_gene: TRBV27; abundance: NA; CDR3nt: TGTGCCAGCAGAACACAGGGGGCTGGGGCCAACGTCCTGACTTTC; CDR3aa: CASRTQGAGANVLTF
j_gene: TRBJ2-5; len: 13; d_gene: NA; v_gene: TRBV2; abundance: NA; CDR3nt: TGTGCCAGCAGGGACGGGGGACAAGAGACCCAGTACTTC; CDR3aa: CASRDGGQETQYF
j_gene: TRBJ2-3; len: 13; d_gene: NA; v_gene: TRBV29-1; abundance: NA; CDR3nt: TGCAGCGTTGAGGGCCGGATCACAGATACGCAGTATTTT; CDR3aa: CSVEGRITDTQYF
j_gene: TRBJ2-7; len: 13; d_gene: NA; v_gene: TRBV13; abundance: NA; CDR3nt: TGTGCCAGCAGCTCACAGGGAGACTACGAGCAGTACTTC; CDR3aa: CASSSQGDYEQYF
j_gene: TRBJ2-1; len: 13; d_gene: NA; v_gene: TRBV18; abundance: NA; CDR3nt: TGTGCCAGCTCACCAGGGACTCCTAATGAGCAGTTCTTC; CDR3aa: CASSPGTPNEQFF
j_gene: TRBJ2-7; len: 15; d_gene: NA; v_gene: TRBV9; abundance: NA; CDR3nt: TGTGCCAGCAGCGTAGACCCAGGGGACACCTACGAGCAGTACTTC; CDR3aa: CASSVDPGDTYEQYF
j_gene: TRBJ1-1; len: 13; d_gene: NA; v_gene: TRBV25-1; abundance: few; CDR3nt: TGTGCCAGCAGAGGACAGATGAACACTGAAGCTTTCTTT; CDR3aa: CASRGQMNTEAFF
j_gene: TRBJ2-1; len: 16; d_gene: TRBD2; v_gene: TRBV5-1; abundance: NA; CDR3nt: TGCGCCAGCAGCTTGGCTGGGACTAGCGGATACAATGAGCAGTTCTTC; CDR3aa: CASSLAGTSGYNEQFF
j_gene: TRBJ2-7; len: 16; d_gene: TRBD2; v_gene: TRBV5-1; abundance: NA; CDR3nt: TGCGCCAGCAGCTTGGAACTAGCGGGAGGGCTCCGTGAGCAGTACTTC; CDR3aa: CASSLELAGGLREQYF
j_gene: TRBJ2-7; len: 19; d_gene: TRBD1; v_gene: TRBV4-1; abundance: NA; CDR3nt: TGCGCCAGCAGCCAAGAAGGTATAAGTCGCGGGACAGGGGCCTACGAGCAGTACTTC; CDR3aa: CASSQEGISRGTGAYEQYF
j_gene: TRBJ1-5; len: 14; d_gene: NA; v_gene: TRBV2; abundance: NA; CDR3nt: TGTGCCAGCAGTGAAAACCGGGGGAACCAGCCCCAGCATTTT; CDR3aa: CASSENRGNQPQHF
j_gene: TRBJ2-4; len: 15; d_gene: NA; v_gene: TRBV5-1; abundance: NA; CDR3nt: TGCGCCAGCAGCACACGTGGTACCAGACAAGACATTCAGTACTTC; CDR3aa: CASSTRGTRQDIQYF
j_gene: TRBJ1-2; len: 14; d_gene: NA; v_gene: TRBV6-1; abundance: few; CDR3nt: TGTGCCAGCAGGGTCTCGGGGGGCGCGAATAGCTACACCTTC; CDR3aa: CASRVSGGANSYTF
j_gene: TRBJ1-1; len: 14; d_gene: NA; v_gene: TRBV15; abundance: NA; CDR3nt: TGTGCCACCAGCAGAGGGGGCACGAACACTGAAGCTTTCTTT; CDR3aa: CATSRGGTNTEAFF
j_gene: TRBJ1-3; len: 14; d_gene: NA; v_gene: TRBV14; abundance: NA; CDR3nt: TGTGCCAGCAGCCCGGGACACTCTGGAAACACCATATATTTT; CDR3aa: CASSPGHSGNTIYF
j_gene: TRBJ1-3; len: 14; d_gene: NA; v_gene: TRBV19; abundance: NA; CDR3nt: TGTGCCAGTAGTATCGGTAGAGCTGGAAACACCATATATTTT; CDR3aa: CASSIGRAGNTIYF
j_gene: TRBJ1-3; len: 12; d_gene: NA; v_gene: TRBV6-6; abundance: NA; CDR3nt: TGTGCCAGCAGTTCCGGGGTAGGCACCATATATTTT; CDR3aa: CASSSGVGTIYF
j_gene: TRBJ2-7; len: 14; d_gene: NA; v_gene: TRBV6-1; abundance: NA; CDR3nt: TGTGCCAGCAGTGAAGCAACAGGGCGATACGAGCAGTACTTC; CDR3aa: CASSEATGRYEQYF
j_gene: TRBJ2-7; len: 14; d_gene: NA; v_gene: TRBV28; abundance: NA; CDR3nt: TGTGCCAGCAAAGCGTCGGACAGCTACTACGAGCAGTACTTC; CDR3aa: CASKASDSYYEQYF
j_gene: TRBJ2-2; len: 15; d_gene: NA; v_gene: TRBV5-1; abundance: NA; CDR3nt: TGCGCCAGCAGGCCGGAAAAAAGGGGGTCCGGGGAGCTGTTTTTT; CDR3aa: CASRPEKRGSGELFF
j_gene: TRBJ1-2; len: 13; d_gene: NA; v_gene: TRBV5-6; abundance: NA; CDR3nt: TGTGCCAGCAGCTTGCCGGGGGGCAATGGCTACACCTTC; CDR3aa: CASSLPGGNGYTF
j_gene: TRBJ1-1; len: 14; d_gene: TRBD1; v_gene: TRBV10-1; abundance: NA; CDR3nt: TGCGCCAGCAGACCAGGGGGCAGGGACACTGAAGCTTTCTTT; CDR3aa: CASRPGGRDTEAFF
j_gene: TRBJ2-3; len: 15; d_gene: TRBD1; v_gene: TRBV25-1; abundance: NA; CDR3nt: TGTGCCAGCAGTTCAACAGGGGGCGATGCGGTCAAGCAGTATTTT; CDR3aa: CASSSTGGDAVKQYF
j_gene: TRBJ1-1; len: 19; d_gene: TRBD1; v_gene: TRBV29-1; abundance: NA; CDR3nt: TGCAGCGTCGGGCCGGAATTGTGGGGACAGGGGAGGGGGAACACTGAAGCTTTCTTT; CDR3aa: CSVGPELWGQGRGNTEAFF
j_gene: TRBJ1-2; len: 14; d_gene: TRBD1; v_gene: TRBV28; abundance: NA; CDR3nt: TGTGCCAGCAGTTCGGGACAGGGGGTCTATGGCTACACCTTC; CDR3aa: CASSSGQGVYGYTF
j_gene: TRBJ1-3; len: 16; d_gene: NA; v_gene: TRBV7-9; abundance: few; CDR3nt: TGTGCCAGCAGCTTGTTAGACACCTCCTCTGGAAACACCATATATTTT; CDR3aa: CASSLLDTSSGNTIYF
j_gene: TRBJ1-4; len: 16; d_gene: NA; v_gene: TRBV4-2; abundance: NA; CDR3nt: TGTGCCAGCAGCCAAGATCTGGGACAAGTAAATGAAAAACTGTTTTTT; CDR3aa: CASSQDLGQVNEKLFF
j_gene: TRBJ2-7; len: 16; d_gene: TRBD1; v_gene: TRBV11-3; abundance: NA; CDR3nt: TGTGCCAGCAGCTTAGGACCGGGACAGGGTGCCTACGAGCAGTACTTC; CDR3aa: CASSLGPGQGAYEQYF
j_gene: TRBJ2-5; len: 14; d_gene: NA; v_gene: TRBV7-2; abundance: NA; CDR3nt: TGTGCCAGCAGCTTAACGGGGTATTTAGAGACCCAGTACTTC; CDR3aa: CASSLTGYLETQYF
j_gene: TRBJ1-3; len: 15; d_gene: NA; v_gene: TRBV18; abundance: NA; CDR3nt: TGTGCCAGCTCACCTAGCGGGAGATCTGGAAACACCATATATTTT; CDR3aa: CASSPSGRSGNTIYF
j_gene: TRBJ2-1; len: 14; d_gene: TRBD1; v_gene: TRBV5-4; abundance: NA; CDR3nt: TGTGCCAGCAGCCGACAGGGCTCCTACAATGAGCAGTTCTTC; CDR3aa: CASSRQGSYNEQFF
j_gene: TRBJ2-1; len: 15; d_gene: NA; v_gene: TRBV6-5; abundance: NA; CDR3nt: TGTGCCAGCAGTTCACAGCCTTACCAACACAATGAGCAGTTCTTC; CDR3aa: CASSSQPYQHNEQFF
j_gene: TRBJ1-1; len: 13; d_gene: NA; v_gene: TRBV6-4; abundance: few; CDR3nt: TGTGCCAGCAGCCCCGACAAGAACACTGAAGCTTTCTTT; CDR3aa: CASSPDKNTEAFF
j_gene: TRBJ1-2; len: 14; d_gene: NA; v_gene: TRBV7-9; abundance: NA; CDR3nt: TGTGCCAGCAGCCCGGACAGCGCAAACTATGGCTACACCTTC; CDR3aa: CASSPDSANYGYTF
j_gene: TRBJ1-1; len: 13; d_gene: NA; v_gene: TRBV6-5; abundance: few; CDR3nt: TGTGCCAGCAGTTACGAGCGGGGAACTGAAGCTTTCTTT; CDR3aa: CASSYERGTEAFF
j_gene: TRBJ2-7; len: 15; d_gene: TRBD1; v_gene: TRBV7-2; abundance: NA; CDR3nt: TGTGCCAGCAGCCTACCGGGACAGGGGGCCCACGAGCAGTACTTC; CDR3aa: CASSLPGQGAHEQYF
j_gene: TRBJ1-4; len: 13; d_gene: NA; v_gene: TRBV6-1; abundance: NA; CDR3nt: TGTGCCAGCGATGATCTAATTGGTGAAAAACTGTTTTTT; CDR3aa: CASDDLIGEKLFF